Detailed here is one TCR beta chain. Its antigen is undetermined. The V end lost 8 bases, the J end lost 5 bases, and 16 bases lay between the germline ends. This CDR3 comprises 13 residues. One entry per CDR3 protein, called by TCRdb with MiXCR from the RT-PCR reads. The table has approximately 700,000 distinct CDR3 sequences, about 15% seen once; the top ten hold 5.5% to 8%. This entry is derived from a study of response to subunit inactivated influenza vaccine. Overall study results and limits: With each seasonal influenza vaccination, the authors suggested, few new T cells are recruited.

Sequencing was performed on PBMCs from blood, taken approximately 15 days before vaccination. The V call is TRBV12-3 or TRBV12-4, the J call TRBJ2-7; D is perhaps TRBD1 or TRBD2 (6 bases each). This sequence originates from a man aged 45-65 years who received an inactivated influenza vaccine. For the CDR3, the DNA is TGTGCCAGCGTTCTAGGGGGGAAAAACGAGCAGTACTTC. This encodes CASVLGGKNEQYF.